These 9 T cell receptor beta chains share one sample of origin, sequenced in a study of T-cell memory formation after mild COVID-19. From the 5' RACE reads, TCRdb called clonotypes with MiXCR, one entry per CDR3 protein. The data show approximately 98,000 distinct CDR3 sequences, roughly a sixth seen once. The sequenced material came from PBMCs or a T cell subset sorted from them (not recorded which). The origin of the receptors is a young man who had mild COVID-19 (a few samples of this study predate the infection). Cell type and time point are not known.

In this sample, this clonotype turned up once. The J gene is TRBJ1-1, the V gene TRBV11-2; possible D gene TRBD1, 5 bases. CDR1 SGHAT and CDR2 FQNNGV come from the germline V gene. The CDR3 sequence is 17 residues long. The V end lost 1 base, the J end lost 1 base, and 16 bases lay between the germline ends. The CDR3 DNA is TGTGCCAGCAGCTTAGGGGCATGGGGCGGGGAGAACACTGAAGCTTTCTTT. Encoded protein: CASSLGAWGGENTEAFF. Filled out from reference TRBV11-2 and TRBJ1-1, the complete variable domain reads EAGVAQSPRYKIIEKRQSVAFWCNPISGHATLYWYQQILGQGPKLLIQFQNNGVVDDSQLPKDRFSAERLKGVDSTLKIQPAKLEDSAVYLCASSLGAWGGENTEAFFGQGTRLTVV.

This chain uses TRBV7-8 with TRBJ2-7; 10 bases agree with TRBD1. Germline V CDR1 and CDR2: SGHVS, FQNEAQ. The CDR3 runs 16 residues. V gave up 5 bases and J gave up 3 bases; unmatched junction bases: 10. CDR3 DNA: TGTGCCAGCAGCCCACCGCTAAGGACAGGGGGCTACGAGCAGTACTTC. It translates to CASSPPLRTGGYEQYF. The complete variable domain, with remaining parts taken from reference TRBV7-8 and TRBJ2-7, reads GAGVSQSPRYKVAKRGQDVALRCDPISGHVSLFWYQQALGQGPEFLTYFQNEAQLDKSGLPSDRFFAERPEGSVSTLKIQRTQQEDSAVYLCASSPPLRTGGYEQYFGPGTRLTVT.

The CDR3 nucleotides are TGTGCCAGCAGCGTTCAGTCAACTAATGAAAAACTGTTTTTT. Protein sequence: CASSVQSTNEKLFF. This chain connects TRBV9 to TRBJ1-4; D is unclear. Germline values: CDR1 SGDLS, CDR2 YYNGEE. The length of the CDR3 is 14 residues. Trimming pared 2 bases from V and 0 bases from J, leaving 5 bases between.

This clonotype was counted only a few times. The rearrangement joins TRBV19 to TRBJ2-7; 7 nucleotides align to TRBD1. The CDR3 loop spans 14 amino acids. Looked up from germline, CDR1 is LNHDA and CDR2 is SQIVND (reference sequence). Trimming at V came to 4 bases and at J to 0 bases, leaving 3 bases not matched to a gene. The CDR3 nucleotides are TGTGCCAGTAGTAGCCGACAGGGCTCCTACGAGCAGTACTTC. Translation: CASSSRQGSYEQYF.

This clonotype was detected a few times. The chain combines TRBV12-5 with TRBJ1-1; weak D call: TRBD1 (6 bases). Germline CDR1 is LGHNT and CDR2 is FRNRAP. The CDR3 runs 15 residues. Trimming stripped 6 bases from V and 1 base from J, with 15 bases between. The CDR3 spells CASGIRGAGNTEAFF. CDR3 DNA sequence: TGTGCTAGTGGGATCCGGGGGGCTGGGAACACTGAAGCTTTCTTT.

This clonotype has ten or more counts. J is TRBJ2-7 and V is TRBV6-6, with a tentative D call TRBD2 (5 bases). CDR3 length equals 13 residues. The germline V and J ends were trimmed by 2 bases and 7 bases, with 12 bases remaining between them. Germline assignment: CDR1 MNHNY and CDR2 SVGAGI (reference sequence). This CDR3 reads CASSYGIPGEQYV. As DNA, the CDR3 is TGTGCCAGCAGTTACGGTATCCCGGGGGAGCAGTACGTC.

This clonotype has only a few counts. The genes are TRBV20-1 and TRBJ1-2; D is uncertain. The CDR3 sequence is 14 residues long. CDR1 and CDR2 (germline): DFQATT, SNEGSKA (reference sequence). V was pared by 5 bases and J by 0 bases, with 13 bases between. CDR3 coding DNA: TGCAGTGCTTCCGGGCCAGCTCCTAACTATGGCTACACCTTC. Translating it yields CSASGPAPNYGYTF.

The genes are TRBV5-1 and TRBJ1-5; D not certain. This CDR3 contains 15 residues. The V end was cut by 0 bases, the J end by 5 bases, with 12 bases between. CDR1 and CDR2 from the germline V gene are SGHRS and YFSETQ. The CDR3, as DNA: TGCGCCAGCAGCTTGGAAGGACGCAGCGATCAGCCCCAGCATTTT. It codes for CASSLEGRSDQPQHF. Full variable domain (outside the CDR3, taken from reference TRBV5-1 and TRBJ1-5): KAGVTQTPRYLIKTRGQQVTLSCSPISGHRSVSWYQQTPGQGLQFLFEYFSETQRNKGNFPGRFSGRQFSNSRSEMNVSTLELGDSALYLCASSLEGRSDQPQHFGDGTRLSIL.

This chain joins TRBV7-9 and TRBJ1-5; no definite D call. V lost 2 bases, J lost 2 bases, and 4 bases lay in between. Germline V gives CDR1 SEHNR, CDR2 FQNEAQ (reference sequence). This CDR3 is built from 13 residues. The CDR3 sequence is CASSLSRNQPQHF. DNA for the CDR3: TGTGCCAGCAGCTTATCACGCAATCAGCCCCAGCATTTT.